A selection of T cell receptor beta chains follows, all from one sample in a study of blood T cell repertoires in COVID-19. The data were produced by immunoSEQ multiplex PCR, yet TCRdb's version contains in-frame clones alone and is incomplete. The data show about 190,000 clones, roughly 90% seen once. The sequenced sample was peripheral blood. Receptor source: a man aged 50 to 59 with acute or convalescent COVID-19. Both conserved end residues are part of each CDR3. The D gene is left open where the match is weak. Size is stated for part of the rows, as once, few or many counts, or as a class when the clone is expanded.

CDR3: CASSPAGGPVGTDTQYF
DNA: TGTGCCAGCAGTCCGGCGGGGGGGCCTGTCGGCACAGATACGCAGTATTTT
D: TRBD2
V: TRBV7-6
J: TRBJ2-3
size: .

CDR3: CASSRGTGDGYTF
DNA: TGTGCCAGCAGTAGGGGGACAGGGGACGGCTACACCTTC
D: TRBD1
V: TRBV12-3/TRBV12-4
J: TRBJ1-2
size: .

CDR3: CASSWTSLQTQYF
DNA: TGCGCCAGCAGTTGGACTAGCTTACAGACCCAGTACTTC
D: TRBD2
V: TRBV10-2
J: TRBJ2-5
size: .

CDR3: CASSPAARYNEQFF
DNA: TGTGCCAGCAGCCCAGCGGCCAGGTACAATGAGCAGTTCTTC
D: .
V: TRBV7-9
J: TRBJ2-1
size: .

CDR3: CASSRDLGNTIYF
DNA: TGCGCCAGCAGCCGGGATCTGGGAAACACCATATATTTT
D: .
V: TRBV5-1
J: TRBJ1-3
size: .

CDR3: CASPPGGRADYNEQFF
DNA: TGTGCCAGCCCCCCGGGCGGGAGGGCCGACTACAATGAGCAGTTCTTC
D: TRBD2
V: TRBV28
J: TRBJ2-1
size: .

CDR3: CASSLWTGNTGELFF
DNA: TGTGCCAGCAGTTTATGGACAGGAAATACCGGGGAGCTGTTTTTT
D: .
V: TRBV28
J: TRBJ2-2
size: .

CDR3: CASSISPLVNYGYTF
DNA: TGTGCCAGTAGTATCTCCCCACTCGTGAACTATGGCTACACCTTC
D: .
V: TRBV19
J: TRBJ1-2
size: .

CDR3: CASSLGGRGPGELFF
DNA: TGTGCCAGCAGCTTGGGGGGGCGAGGCCCCGGGGAGCTGTTTTTT
D: .
V: TRBV5-4
J: TRBJ2-2
size: .

CDR3: CASSQELGSGLFF
DNA: TGTGCCAGCAGCCAAGAGTTAGGGAGTGGACTGTTTTTT
D: .
V: TRBV3-1/TRBV3-2
J: TRBJ1-4
size: .

CDR3: CASSPIAGSYNEQFF
DNA: TGTGCCAGCAGTCCGATAGCGGGCTCCTACAATGAGCAGTTCTTC
D: TRBD2
V: TRBV6-5
J: TRBJ2-1
size: .

CDR3: CASSYSGSNTQYF
DNA: TGTGCCAGCAGTTACTCAGGGAGTAATACGCAGTATTTT
D: .
V: TRBV6-5
J: TRBJ2-3
size: .

CDR3: CASSPRVEETQYF
DNA: TGTGCCAGCTCACCACGAGTGGAAGAGACCCAGTACTTC
D: .
V: TRBV18
J: TRBJ2-5
size: .

CDR3: CASSYGGNYGYTF
DNA: TGTGCCAGCAGTTACGGAGGGAACTATGGCTACACCTTC
D: .
V: TRBV6-2/TRBV6-3
J: TRBJ1-2
size: .

CDR3: CASSSGPDRGGNQPQHF
DNA: TGTGCCAGCAGTTCCGGTCCAGACAGGGGGGGAAATCAGCCCCAGCATTTT
D: .
V: TRBV21-1
J: TRBJ1-5
size: .

CDR3: CASSDSGANVLTF
DNA: TGTGCCAGCAGTGATTCGGGGGCCAACGTCCTGACTTTC
D: .
V: TRBV6-1
J: TRBJ2-6
size: .

CDR3: CASSEGQGRFNQPQHF
DNA: TGTGCCAGTAGTGAGGGACAGGGGAGGTTCAATCAGCCCCAGCATTTT
D: TRBD1
V: TRBV19
J: TRBJ1-5
size: .

CDR3: CASSFRTGGSEAFF
DNA: TGTGCCAGCAGCTTTCGGACAGGGGGCTCTGAAGCTTTCTTT
D: TRBD1
V: TRBV7-8
J: TRBJ1-1
size: .

CDR3: CASSLYMGTAETQYF
DNA: TGTGCCAGCAGCTTATATATGGGGACTGCAGAGACCCAGTACTTC
D: .
V: TRBV7-9
J: TRBJ2-5
size: few

CDR3: CASRQGGRNTGELFF
DNA: TGCGCCAGCAGGCAGGGGGGAAGAAACACCGGGGAGCTGTTTTTT
D: .
V: TRBV10-2
J: TRBJ2-2
size: .

CDR3: CASSPRPGTVLTDTQYF
DNA: TGCGCCAGCAGCCCCCGACCGGGGACAGTACTCACAGATACGCAGTATTTT
D: TRBD1
V: TRBV4-1
J: TRBJ2-3
size: .

CDR3: CASSYSGQLETQYF
DNA: TGTGCCAGCAGTTACTCGGGACAGTTGGAGACCCAGTACTTC
D: TRBD1
V: TRBV6-5
J: TRBJ2-5
size: .

CDR3: CASSQVRGRTEAFF
DNA: TGCGCCAGCAGCCAAGTCCGGGGGAGAACTGAAGCTTTCTTT
D: .
V: TRBV4-3
J: TRBJ1-1
size: .

CDR3: CASSLVQNTEAFF
DNA: TGTGCCAGCAGCTTAGTTCAGAACACTGAAGCTTTCTTT
D: .
V: TRBV11-3
J: TRBJ1-1
size: .

CDR3: CASRSVASYNSPLHF
DNA: TGTGCCAGCAGATCAGTAGCGTCCTATAATTCACCCCTCCACTTT
D: .
V: TRBV27
J: TRBJ1-6
size: .

CDR3: CAWSATRQAEKLFF
DNA: TGTGCCTGGAGTGCTACCCGACAGGCCGAAAAACTGTTTTTT
D: .
V: TRBV30
J: TRBJ1-4
size: .

CDR3: CASSVQGQTNEKLFF
DNA: TGTGCCAGCAGTGTACAGGGTCAGACTAATGAAAAACTGTTTTTT
D: .
V: TRBV2
J: TRBJ1-4
size: .

CDR3: CAIRLAEPDTQYF
DNA: TGTGCCATCCGACTAGCGGAGCCAGATACGCAGTATTTT
D: TRBD2
V: TRBV10-3
J: TRBJ2-3
size: .

CDR3: CASSRGQGGGEQFF
DNA: TGTGCCAGCAGCCGCGGACAGGGAGGAGGTGAGCAGTTCTTC
D: TRBD1
V: TRBV7-2
J: TRBJ2-1
size: .

CDR3: CASSLGQGADTQYF
DNA: TGTGCCAGCAGCTTAGGTCAGGGTGCAGATACGCAGTATTTT
D: .
V: TRBV7-3
J: TRBJ2-3
size: .

CDR3: CASSMSGSTDTQYF
DNA: TGTGCCAGTAGTATGAGCGGTAGCACAGATACGCAGTATTTT
D: .
V: TRBV19
J: TRBJ2-3
size: .

CDR3: CATSEGRGQPQHF
DNA: TGTGCCACTTCCGAGGGGAGGGGGCAGCCCCAGCATTTT
D: .
V: TRBV16
J: TRBJ1-5
size: .

CDR3: CASSPSGKRYTGELFF
DNA: TGTGCCAGCAGCCCGAGCGGGAAGAGGTACACCGGGGAGCTGTTTTTT
D: TRBD2
V: TRBV14
J: TRBJ2-2
size: .

CDR3: CASKAGVQPQHF
DNA: TGTGCCAGCAAGGCAGGGGTTCAGCCCCAGCATTTT
D: .
V: TRBV6-5
J: TRBJ1-5
size: .

CDR3: CSALTGVDQETQYF
DNA: TGCAGCGCACTTACAGGGGTCGACCAAGAGACCCAGTACTTC
D: TRBD1
V: TRBV29-1
J: TRBJ2-5
size: .

CDR3: CSVGLVETQYF
DNA: TGCAGTGTTGGGCTGGTGGAGACCCAGTACTTC
D: .
V: TRBV20-1
J: TRBJ2-5
size: .

CDR3: CASSFSNSGTKETQYF
DNA: TGCGCCAGCAGCTTTTCGAATAGCGGGACTAAAGAGACCCAGTACTTC
D: TRBD2
V: TRBV5-1
J: TRBJ2-5
size: .

CDR3: CASSQLGLANEQFF
DNA: TGTGCCAGCAGCCAATTGGGACTAGCTAATGAGCAGTTCTTC
D: TRBD2
V: TRBV3-1/TRBV3-2
J: TRBJ2-1
size: once

CDR3: CATSDRGQRSYNEQFF
DNA: TGTGCCACCAGTGACCGCGGACAGCGCTCCTACAATGAGCAGTTCTTC
D: .
V: TRBV24-1
J: TRBJ2-1
size: .

CDR3: CASSVGRGYNEQFF
DNA: TGTGCCAGCAGCGTAGGCAGGGGATACAATGAGCAGTTCTTC
D: .
V: TRBV9
J: TRBJ2-1
size: .

CDR3: CASRPRNTEAFF
DNA: TGTGCCAGCAGGCCTAGGAACACTGAAGCTTTCTTT
D: .
V: TRBV6-1
J: TRBJ1-1
size: .

CDR3: CASSRTPSGSYEQYF
DNA: TGTGCCAGTAGTAGAACTCCTAGCGGCTCCTACGAGCAGTACTTC
D: TRBD2
V: TRBV19
J: TRBJ2-7
size: .

CDR3: CASSHPRGATYNEQFF
DNA: TGTGCCAGCAGCCACCCGCGGGGGGCCACATACAATGAGCAGTTCTTC
D: TRBD2
V: TRBV9
J: TRBJ2-1
size: few

CDR3: CASSLTSGSTDTQYF
DNA: TGTGCCAGCAGCTTGACTAGCGGGAGTACAGATACGCAGTATTTT
D: TRBD2
V: TRBV5-6
J: TRBJ2-3
size: .

CDR3: CASSAGRVDEQFF
DNA: TGTGCCAGCAGTGCCGGGAGGGTCGATGAGCAGTTCTTC
D: TRBD2
V: TRBV2
J: TRBJ2-1
size: .

CDR3: CASSLDRQGAGNTEAFF
DNA: TGTGCCAGCAGCTTAGACCGTCAGGGGGCCGGGAACACTGAAGCTTTCTTT
D: TRBD1
V: TRBV11-2
J: TRBJ1-1
size: .

CDR3: CASSPGTTTGYGYTF
DNA: TGCGCCAGCAGCCCCGGGACAACCACCGGCTATGGCTACACCTTC
D: .
V: TRBV5-1
J: TRBJ1-2
size: .

CDR3: CASNTAGLAGGDTQYF
DNA: TGTGCCAGCAACACCGCCGGACTAGCGGGAGGGGATACGCAGTATTTT
D: TRBD2
V: TRBV28
J: TRBJ2-3
size: .

CDR3: CASSFSPLGTDTQYF
DNA: TGTGCCAGCAGCTTTAGTCCGCTGGGCACAGATACGCAGTATTTT
D: .
V: TRBV7-7
J: TRBJ2-3
size: .

CDR3: CASSDQGGIGQPQHF
DNA: TGTGCCAGCAGTGACCAGGGAGGTATAGGACAGCCCCAGCATTTT
D: .
V: TRBV2
J: TRBJ1-5
size: .

CDR3: CASSLGTSYQPQHF
DNA: TGTGCCAGCAGTTTAGGGACATCCTATCAGCCCCAGCATTTT
D: .
V: TRBV28
J: TRBJ1-5
size: .

CDR3: CASSDQGKKNIQYF
DNA: TGTGCCAGCAGTGACCAGGGGAAGAAAAACATTCAGTACTTC
D: .
V: TRBV6-4
J: TRBJ2-4
size: .

CDR3: CASSARVAASSYEQYF
DNA: TGTGCCAGCTCAGCCCGTGTAGCGGCGAGCTCCTACGAGCAGTACTTC
D: .
V: TRBV18
J: TRBJ2-7
size: .

CDR3: CASSLGVDGGIYGYTF
DNA: TGTGCCAGCAGTTTAGGGGTCGATGGGGGGATCTATGGCTACACCTTC
D: .
V: TRBV27
J: TRBJ1-2
size: .

CDR3: CSVARDRGAETQYF
DNA: TGCAGCGTAGCCCGGGACAGGGGGGCAGAGACCCAGTACTTC
D: TRBD1
V: TRBV29-1
J: TRBJ2-5
size: .

CDR3: CASSFHSGTSSYEQYF
DNA: TGTGCCAGCAGTTTCCACAGCGGGACTAGCTCCTACGAGCAGTACTTC
D: TRBD2
V: TRBV28
J: TRBJ2-7
size: .

CDR3: CASNLDFYEQYF
DNA: TGTGCCAGCAACCTGGACTTCTACGAGCAGTACTTC
D: .
V: TRBV5-8
J: TRBJ2-7
size: .